Listed below are T cell receptor beta chains from one sample, sequenced in a study of post-analysis software for immune sequencing data. TCRdb used MiXCR to reprocess the PCR reads, holding one entry per CDR3 protein. The sample holds 600,000 to 750,000 distinct CDR3 sequences, over 45% seen once. The material sequenced was blood. These TCRs come from a girl aged 2 to 9 with multiple sclerosis. Each CDR3 is given with its conserved first and last residue. The order of the fields is CDR3 protein, V gene, CDR3 length, J gene.

CDR3: CSARTVEKLFF; V: TRBV20-1; length: 11; J: TRBJ1-4
CDR3: CASSQGGLAQEQFF; V: TRBV4-1; length: 14; J: TRBJ2-1
CDR3: CSAKRGSYEQYF; V: TRBV20-1; length: 12; J: TRBJ2-7
CDR3: CASNFAGTGGHLSTDTQYF; V: TRBV7-9; length: 19; J: TRBJ2-3
CDR3: CASSSRFNSGARGTQYF; V: TRBV6-5; length: 17; J: TRBJ2-3
CDR3: CASSRNSQGHETQYF; V: TRBV11-2; length: 15; J: TRBJ2-5
CDR3: CASSPPGRVEDEQYF; V: TRBV7-9; length: 15; J: TRBJ2-7
CDR3: CSGAWMSEKLFF; V: TRBV29-1; length: 12; J: TRBJ1-4
CDR3: CASSSTSGSRTDTQYF; V: TRBV5-1; length: 16; J: TRBJ2-3
CDR3: CSASSGWTSGTDTQYF; V: TRBV20-1; length: 16; J: TRBJ2-3
CDR3: CASSKRQRNSPLHF; V: TRBV7-2; length: 14; J: TRBJ1-6
CDR3: CASSSPGLAVQETQYF; V: TRBV7-9; length: 16; J: TRBJ2-5
CDR3: CSVVGGRGPYGYTF; V: TRBV29-1; length: 14; J: TRBJ1-2
CDR3: CASILLAASYNEQFF; V: TRBV7-2; length: 15; J: TRBJ2-1
CDR3: CASSRLQDRGRAYEQYF; V: TRBV28; length: 17; J: TRBJ2-7
CDR3: CATSADGGNYEQYF; V: TRBV15; length: 14; J: TRBJ2-7
CDR3: CASSFRAGVEAQPQHF; V: TRBV12-3/TRBV12-4; length: 16; J: TRBJ1-5
CDR3: CATAKGGQSPLHF; V: TRBV24-1; length: 13; J: TRBJ1-6
CDR3: CASSLVRSQGLGEQFF; V: TRBV7-8; length: 16; J: TRBJ2-1
CDR3: CASSQEEKAEQYF; V: TRBV4-1; length: 13; J: TRBJ2-7
CDR3: CSVQDTEAFF; V: TRBV29-1; length: 10; J: TRBJ1-1
CDR3: CASSPSGISGTDTQYF; V: TRBV7-3; length: 16; J: TRBJ2-3